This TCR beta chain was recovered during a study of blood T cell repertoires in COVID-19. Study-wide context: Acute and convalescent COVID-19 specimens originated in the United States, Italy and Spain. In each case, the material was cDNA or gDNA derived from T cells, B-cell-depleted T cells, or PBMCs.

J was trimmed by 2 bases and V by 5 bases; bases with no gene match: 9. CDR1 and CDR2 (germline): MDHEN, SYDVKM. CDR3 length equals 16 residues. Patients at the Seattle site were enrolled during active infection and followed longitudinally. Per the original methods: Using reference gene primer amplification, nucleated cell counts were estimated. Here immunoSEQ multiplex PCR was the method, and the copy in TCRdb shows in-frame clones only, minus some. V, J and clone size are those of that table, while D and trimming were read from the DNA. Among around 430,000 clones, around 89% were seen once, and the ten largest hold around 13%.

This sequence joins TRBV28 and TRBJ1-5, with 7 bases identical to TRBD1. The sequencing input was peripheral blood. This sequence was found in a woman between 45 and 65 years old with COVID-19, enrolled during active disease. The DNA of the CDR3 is TGTGCCAGCAGTATCCCCAGGGGGAATGGCAATCAGCCCCAGCATTTT. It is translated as CASSIPRGNGNQPQHF.